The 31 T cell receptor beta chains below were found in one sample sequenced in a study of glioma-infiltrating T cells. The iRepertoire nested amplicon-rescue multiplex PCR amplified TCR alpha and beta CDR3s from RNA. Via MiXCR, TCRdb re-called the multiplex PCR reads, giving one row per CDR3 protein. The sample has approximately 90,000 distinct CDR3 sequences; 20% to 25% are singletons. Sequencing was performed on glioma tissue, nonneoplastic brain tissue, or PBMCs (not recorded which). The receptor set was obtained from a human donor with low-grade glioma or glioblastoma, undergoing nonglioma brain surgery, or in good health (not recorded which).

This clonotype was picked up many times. CDR3 loop: CASRTDRGILEAFF. The DNA for the CDR3 is TGTGCCAGCAGAACCGATAGGGGGATCCTCGAAGCTTTCTTT. The genes are TRBV27 and TRBJ1-1; D may be TRBD1 (6 bases). The germline V and J ends were trimmed by 6 bases and 8 bases, with 19 bases remaining between them. The CDR3 loop spans 14 amino acids. Per germline, CDR1 MNHEY and CDR2 SMNVEV (reference sequence).

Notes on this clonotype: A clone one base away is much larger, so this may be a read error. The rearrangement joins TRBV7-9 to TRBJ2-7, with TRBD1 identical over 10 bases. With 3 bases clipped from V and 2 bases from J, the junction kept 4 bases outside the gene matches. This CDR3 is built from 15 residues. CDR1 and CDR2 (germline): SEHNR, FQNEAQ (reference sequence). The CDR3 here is CASSFEGQGPYEQYF. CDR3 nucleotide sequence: TGTGCCAGCAGCTTTGAGGGACAGGGGCCCTACGAGCAGTACTTC.

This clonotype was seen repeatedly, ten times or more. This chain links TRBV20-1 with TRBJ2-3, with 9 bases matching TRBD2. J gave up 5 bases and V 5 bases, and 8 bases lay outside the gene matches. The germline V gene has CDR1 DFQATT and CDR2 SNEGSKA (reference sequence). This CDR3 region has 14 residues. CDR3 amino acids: CSASRRGGKDTQYF. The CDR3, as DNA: TGCAGTGCTTCAAGGCGGGGGGGCAAAGATACGCAGTATTTT.

In DNA form, the CDR3 reads TGTGCCAGTAGTATAGGGGTCTCCTTGGGGACTGAAGCTTTCTTT. Translating gives CASSIGVSLGTEAFF. The chain has TRBV19 and TRBJ1-1; no clear D. CDR1 LNHDA and CDR2 SQIVND come from the germline V gene (reference sequence). The CDR3 is made up of 15 amino acids. V lost 1 base and J 5 bases, leaving 14 bases between the germline ends.

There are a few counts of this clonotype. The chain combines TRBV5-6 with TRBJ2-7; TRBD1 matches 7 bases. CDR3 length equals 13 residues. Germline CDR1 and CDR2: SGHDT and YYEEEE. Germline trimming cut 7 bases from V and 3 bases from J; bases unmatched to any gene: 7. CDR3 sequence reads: CASYGTADYEQYF. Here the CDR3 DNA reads TGTGCCAGCTATGGGACAGCGGACTACGAGCAGTACTTC.

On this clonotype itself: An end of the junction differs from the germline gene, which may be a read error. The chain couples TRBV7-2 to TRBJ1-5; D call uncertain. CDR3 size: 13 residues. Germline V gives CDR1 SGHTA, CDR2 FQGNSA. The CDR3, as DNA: TGTGCCAGCAGCCTCGATGGGGATCAGCCCCGGCATTTT. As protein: CASSLDGDQPRHF.

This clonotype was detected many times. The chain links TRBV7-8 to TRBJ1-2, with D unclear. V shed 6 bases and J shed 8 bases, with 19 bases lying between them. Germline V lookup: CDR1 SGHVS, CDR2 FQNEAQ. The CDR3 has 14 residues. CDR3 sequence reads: CASSRDTQLGGYTF. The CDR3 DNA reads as TGTGCCAGCAGTCGAGACACTCAGCTCGGGGGCTACACCTTC.

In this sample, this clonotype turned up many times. The CDR3 region has the DNA TGCGGAGGACACAACCCCTCTAACACTGAAGCTTTCTTT. Protein: CGGHNPSNTEAFF. V is TRBV20-1 and J is TRBJ1-1, with D perhaps TRBD1 (5 bases). CDR3 length: 13 amino acids. Per germline, CDR1 DFQATT and CDR2 SNEGSKA (reference sequence).

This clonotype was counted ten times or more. CDR3 coding DNA: TGCGCCAGCAGTGAAGGTAGAACGAACACTGAAGCTTTCTTT. This translates into CASSEGRTNTEAFF. The V gene is TRBV10-2, the J gene TRBJ1-1; no clear D gene. The germline V and J ends were trimmed by 3 bases and 1 base, with 9 bases remaining between them. Germline loops: CDR1 WSHSY, CDR2 SAAADI. The CDR3 is made up of 14 amino acids.

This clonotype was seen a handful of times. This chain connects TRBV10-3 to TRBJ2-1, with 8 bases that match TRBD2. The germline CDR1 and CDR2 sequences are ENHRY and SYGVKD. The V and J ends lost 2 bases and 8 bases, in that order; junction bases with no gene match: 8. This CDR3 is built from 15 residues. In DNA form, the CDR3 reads TGTGCCATCAGTGAGACAGGACTAGCTGGGGATGAGCAGTTCTTC. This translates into CAISETGLAGDEQFF.

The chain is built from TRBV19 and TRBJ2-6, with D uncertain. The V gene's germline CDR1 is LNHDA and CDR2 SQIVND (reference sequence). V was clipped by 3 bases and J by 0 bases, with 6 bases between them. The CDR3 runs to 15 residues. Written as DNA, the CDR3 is TGTGCCAGTAGTATTGGGGACTCTGGGGCCAACGTCCTGACTTTC. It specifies CASSIGDSGANVLTF.

CDR3 DNA sequence: TGTGCCAGCAGCCCACAGCAGGGGGCGAACACTGAAGCTTTCTTT. Residues: CASSPQQGANTEAFF. The chain recombines TRBV12-3 or TRBV12-4 with TRBJ1-1; 8 positions match TRBD1. The CDR3 loop spans 15 amino acids. Germline trimming cut 6 bases from V and 1 base from J; bases unmatched to any gene: 7.

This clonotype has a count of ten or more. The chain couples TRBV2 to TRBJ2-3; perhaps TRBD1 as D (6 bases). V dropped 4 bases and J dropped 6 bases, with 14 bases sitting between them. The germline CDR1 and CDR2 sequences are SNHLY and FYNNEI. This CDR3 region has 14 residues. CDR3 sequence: CASSADSLRDTQYF. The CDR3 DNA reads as TGTGCCAGCAGTGCGGACAGCCTTAGGGATACGCAGTATTTT.

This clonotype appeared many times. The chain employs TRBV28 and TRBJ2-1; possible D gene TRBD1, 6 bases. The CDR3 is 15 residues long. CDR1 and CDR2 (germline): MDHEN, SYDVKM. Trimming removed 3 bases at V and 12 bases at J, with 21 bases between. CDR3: CASSLPSNRVGWQFF. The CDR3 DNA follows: TGTGCCAGCAGTTTGCCCTCCAACAGGGTCGGGTGGCAGTTCTTC.

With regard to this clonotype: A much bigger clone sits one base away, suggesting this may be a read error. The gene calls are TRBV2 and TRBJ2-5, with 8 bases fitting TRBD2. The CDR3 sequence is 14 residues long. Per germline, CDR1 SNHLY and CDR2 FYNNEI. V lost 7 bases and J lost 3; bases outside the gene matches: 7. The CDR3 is CASNETGGEETQYF. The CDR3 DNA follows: TGTGCCAGCAACGAAACGGGGGGGGAAGAGACCCAGTACTTC.

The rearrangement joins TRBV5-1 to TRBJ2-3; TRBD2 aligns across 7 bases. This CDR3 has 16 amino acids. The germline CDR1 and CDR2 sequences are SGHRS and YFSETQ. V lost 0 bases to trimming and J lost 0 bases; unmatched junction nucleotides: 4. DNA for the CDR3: TGCGCCAGCAGCTTGGGGTCTAGCGGAAGCACAGATACGCAGTATTTT. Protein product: CASSLGSSGSTDTQYF.

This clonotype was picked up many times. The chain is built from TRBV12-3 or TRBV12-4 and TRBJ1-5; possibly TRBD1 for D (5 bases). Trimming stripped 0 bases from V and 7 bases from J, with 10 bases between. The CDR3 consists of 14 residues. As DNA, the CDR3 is TGTGCCAGCAGTTTAGCAGGGGCGGGGCAGCCCCAGCATTTT. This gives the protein CASSLAGAGQPQHF.

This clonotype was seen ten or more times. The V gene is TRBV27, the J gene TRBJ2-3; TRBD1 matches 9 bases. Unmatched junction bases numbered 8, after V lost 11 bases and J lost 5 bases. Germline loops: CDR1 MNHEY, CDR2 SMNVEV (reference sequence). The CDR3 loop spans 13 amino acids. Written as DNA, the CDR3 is TGTGCCGGCGGACAGGGGCTAGTAGATACGCAGTATTTT. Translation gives CAGGQGLVDTQYF.

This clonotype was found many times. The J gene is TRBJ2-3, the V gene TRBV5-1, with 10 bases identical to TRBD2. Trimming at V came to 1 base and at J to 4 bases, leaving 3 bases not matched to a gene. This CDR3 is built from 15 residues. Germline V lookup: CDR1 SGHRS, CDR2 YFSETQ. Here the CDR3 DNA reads TGCGCCAGCAGCTTGAGCGGGAGGGCAGCAGATACGCAGTATTTT. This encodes CASSLSGRAADTQYF.

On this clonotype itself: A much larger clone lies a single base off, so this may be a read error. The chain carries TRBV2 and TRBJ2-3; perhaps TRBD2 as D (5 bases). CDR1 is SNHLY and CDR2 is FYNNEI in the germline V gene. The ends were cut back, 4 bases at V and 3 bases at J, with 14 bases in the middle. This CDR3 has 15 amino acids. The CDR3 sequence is CASSVLVGRTDTQYF. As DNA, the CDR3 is TGTGCCAGCAGTGTACTAGTGGGGAGAACAGATACGCAGTATTTT.

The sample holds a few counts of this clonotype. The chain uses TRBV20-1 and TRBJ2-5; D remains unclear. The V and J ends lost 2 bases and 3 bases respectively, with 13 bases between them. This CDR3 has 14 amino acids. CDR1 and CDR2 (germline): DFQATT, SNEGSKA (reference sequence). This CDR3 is CSARSPGVKETQYF. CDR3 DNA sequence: TGCAGTGCTAGAAGCCCCGGAGTAAAAGAGACCCAGTACTTC.

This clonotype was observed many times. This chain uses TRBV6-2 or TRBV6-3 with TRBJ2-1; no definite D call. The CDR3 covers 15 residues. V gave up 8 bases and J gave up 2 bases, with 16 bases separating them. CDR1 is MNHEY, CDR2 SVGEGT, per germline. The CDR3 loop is CASELSGPPYNEQFF. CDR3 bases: TGTGCCAGCGAACTCTCCGGACCCCCCTACAATGAGCAGTTCTTC.

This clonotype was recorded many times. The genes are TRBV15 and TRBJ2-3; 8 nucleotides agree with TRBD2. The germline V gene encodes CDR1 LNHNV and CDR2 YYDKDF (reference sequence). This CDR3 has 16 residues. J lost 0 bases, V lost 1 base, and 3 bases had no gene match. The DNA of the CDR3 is TGTGCCACCAGCAGAGGACGGGGGGGTAGCACAGATACGCAGTATTTT. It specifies CATSRGRGGSTDTQYF.

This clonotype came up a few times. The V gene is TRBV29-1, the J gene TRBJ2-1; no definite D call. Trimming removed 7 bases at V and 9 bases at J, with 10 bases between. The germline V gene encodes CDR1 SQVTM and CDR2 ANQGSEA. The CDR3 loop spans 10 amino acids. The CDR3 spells CSAGDSEQFF. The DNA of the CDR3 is TGCAGCGCGGGTGATTCTGAGCAGTTCTTC.

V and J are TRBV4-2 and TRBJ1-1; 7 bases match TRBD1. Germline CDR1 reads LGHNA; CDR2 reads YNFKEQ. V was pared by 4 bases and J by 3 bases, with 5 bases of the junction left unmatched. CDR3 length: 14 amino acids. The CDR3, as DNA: TGTGCCAGCAGCCTTACAGGGGAGTACACTGAAGCTTTCTTT. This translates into CASSLTGEYTEAFF.

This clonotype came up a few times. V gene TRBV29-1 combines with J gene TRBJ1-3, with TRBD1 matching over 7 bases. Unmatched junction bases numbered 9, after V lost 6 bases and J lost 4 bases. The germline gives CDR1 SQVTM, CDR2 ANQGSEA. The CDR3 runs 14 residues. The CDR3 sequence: CSVTTGVRGNTIYF. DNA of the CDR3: TGCAGCGTAACCACAGGGGTTCGAGGAAACACCATATATTTT.

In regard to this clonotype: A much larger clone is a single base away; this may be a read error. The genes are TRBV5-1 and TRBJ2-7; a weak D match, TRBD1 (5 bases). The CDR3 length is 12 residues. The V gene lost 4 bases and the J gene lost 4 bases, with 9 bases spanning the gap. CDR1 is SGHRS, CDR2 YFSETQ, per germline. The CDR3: CASSAQVYEQYF. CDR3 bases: TGCGCCAGCAGCGCACAGGTTTACGAGCAGTACTTC.

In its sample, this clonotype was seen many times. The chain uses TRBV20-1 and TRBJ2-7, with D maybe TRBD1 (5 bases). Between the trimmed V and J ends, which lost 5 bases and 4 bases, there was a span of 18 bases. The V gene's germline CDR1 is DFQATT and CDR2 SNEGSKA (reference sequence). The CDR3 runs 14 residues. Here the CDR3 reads CSAAVNRRGYEQYF. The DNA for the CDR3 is TGCAGTGCTGCCGTAAACAGGCGCGGTTACGAGCAGTACTTC.

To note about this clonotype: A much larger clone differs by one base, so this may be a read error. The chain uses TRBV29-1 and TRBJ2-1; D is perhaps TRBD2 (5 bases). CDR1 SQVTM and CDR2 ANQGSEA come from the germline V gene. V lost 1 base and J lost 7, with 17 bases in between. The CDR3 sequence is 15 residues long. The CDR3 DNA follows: TGCAGCGTTGAAGGTCTCTGGACTTTCAAAAATGAGCAGTTCTTC. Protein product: CSVEGLWTFKNEQFF.

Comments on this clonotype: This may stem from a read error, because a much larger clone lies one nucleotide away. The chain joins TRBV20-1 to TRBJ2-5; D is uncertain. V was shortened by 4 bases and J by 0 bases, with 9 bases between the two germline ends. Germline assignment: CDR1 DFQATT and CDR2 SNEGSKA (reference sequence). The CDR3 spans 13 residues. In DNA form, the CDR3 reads TGCAGTGCTAAGTCGACAAACCAAGAGACCCAGTACTTC. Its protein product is CSAKSTNQETQYF.

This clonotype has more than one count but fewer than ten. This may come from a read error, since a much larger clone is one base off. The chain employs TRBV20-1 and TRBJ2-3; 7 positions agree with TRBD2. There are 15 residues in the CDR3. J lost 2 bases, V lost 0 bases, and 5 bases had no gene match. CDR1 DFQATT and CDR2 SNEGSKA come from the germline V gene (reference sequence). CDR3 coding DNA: TGCAGTGCTAGAGAAAGGGAGGGTGCCACAGATACGCAGTATTTT. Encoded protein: CSAREREGATDTQYF.